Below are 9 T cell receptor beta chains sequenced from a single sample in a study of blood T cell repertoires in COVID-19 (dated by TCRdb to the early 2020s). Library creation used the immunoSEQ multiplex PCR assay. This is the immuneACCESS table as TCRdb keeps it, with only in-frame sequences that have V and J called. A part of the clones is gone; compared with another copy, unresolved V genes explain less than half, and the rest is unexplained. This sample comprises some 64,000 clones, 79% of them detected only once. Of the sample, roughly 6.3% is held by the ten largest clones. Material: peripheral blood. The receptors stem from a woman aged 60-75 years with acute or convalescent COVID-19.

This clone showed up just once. Here the CDR3 reads CASSQEGGKQYF. The CDR3 region has the DNA TGCGCCAGCAGCCAAGAGGGGGGGAAGCAGTATTTT. This sequence joins TRBV4-3 and TRBJ2-3; the match to TRBD2 covers 7 bases. Germline CDR1 and CDR2: LGHNA and YSLEER. This CDR3 has 12 amino acids. V shed 0 bases, J shed 11 bases, and the junction held 2 bases outside the gene matches.

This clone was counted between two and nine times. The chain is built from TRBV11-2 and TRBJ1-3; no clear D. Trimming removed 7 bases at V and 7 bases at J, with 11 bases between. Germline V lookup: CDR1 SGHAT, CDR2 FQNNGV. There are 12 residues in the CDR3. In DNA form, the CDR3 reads TGTGCCAGCACCCCCCAACGGAACACCATATATTTT. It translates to CASTPQRNTIYF.

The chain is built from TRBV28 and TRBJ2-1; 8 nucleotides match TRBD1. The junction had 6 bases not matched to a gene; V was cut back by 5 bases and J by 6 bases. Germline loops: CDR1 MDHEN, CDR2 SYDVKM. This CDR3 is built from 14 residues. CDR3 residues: CASSPYTGGNEQFF. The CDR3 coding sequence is TGTGCCAGCAGTCCTTATACAGGGGGCAATGAGCAGTTCTTC.

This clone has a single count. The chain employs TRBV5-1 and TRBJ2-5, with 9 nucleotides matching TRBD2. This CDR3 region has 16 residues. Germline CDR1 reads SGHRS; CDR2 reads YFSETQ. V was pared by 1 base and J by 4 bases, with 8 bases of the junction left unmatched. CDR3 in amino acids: CASSLQSRGGGETQYF. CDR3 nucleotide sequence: TGCGCCAGCAGCTTGCAGTCGCGGGGGGGCGGAGAGACCCAGTACTTC. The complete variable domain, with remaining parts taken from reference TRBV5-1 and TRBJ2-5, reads KAGVTQTPRYLIKTRGQQVTLSCSPISGHRSVSWYQQTPGQGLQFLFEYFSETQRNKGNFPGRFSGRQFSNSRSEMNVSTLELGDSALYLCASSLQSRGGGETQYFGPGTRLLVL.

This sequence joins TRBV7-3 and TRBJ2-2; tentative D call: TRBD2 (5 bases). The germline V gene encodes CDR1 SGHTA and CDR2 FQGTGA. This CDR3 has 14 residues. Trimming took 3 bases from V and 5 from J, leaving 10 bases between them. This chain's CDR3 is CASSFGPGTGELFF. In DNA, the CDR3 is TGTGCCAGCAGCTTCGGTCCGGGAACCGGGGAGCTGTTTTTT.

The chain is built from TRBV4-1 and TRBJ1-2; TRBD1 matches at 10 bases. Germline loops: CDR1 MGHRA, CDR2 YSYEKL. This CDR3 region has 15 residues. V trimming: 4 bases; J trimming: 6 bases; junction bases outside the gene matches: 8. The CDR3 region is CASSLLRGTGDGYTF. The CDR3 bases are TGCGCCAGCAGCCTCCTCCGGGGGACAGGGGATGGCTACACCTTC.

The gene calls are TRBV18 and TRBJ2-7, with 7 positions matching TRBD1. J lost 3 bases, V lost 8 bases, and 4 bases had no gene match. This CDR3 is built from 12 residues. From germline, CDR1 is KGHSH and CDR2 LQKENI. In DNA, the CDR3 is TGTGCCAGCGGCCCAGGGGGCTACGAGCAGTACTTC. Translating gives CASGPGGYEQYF.

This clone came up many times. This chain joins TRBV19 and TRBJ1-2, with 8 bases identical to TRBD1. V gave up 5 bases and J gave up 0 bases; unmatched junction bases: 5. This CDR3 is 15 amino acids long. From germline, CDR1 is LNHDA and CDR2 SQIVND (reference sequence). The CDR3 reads CASSASGGSNYGYTF. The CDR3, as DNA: TGTGCCAGTAGTGCATCAGGGGGCTCTAACTATGGCTACACCTTC.

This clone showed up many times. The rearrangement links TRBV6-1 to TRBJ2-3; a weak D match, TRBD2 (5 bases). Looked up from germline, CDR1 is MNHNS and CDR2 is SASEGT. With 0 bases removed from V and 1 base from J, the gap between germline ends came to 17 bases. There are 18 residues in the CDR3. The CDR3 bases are TGTGCCAGCAGTGAAGCCCCGGCCCCCGGAGGCGGCACAGATACGCAGTATTTT. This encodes CASSEAPAPGGGTDTQYF.